This T cell receptor beta chain came from a study of blood T cell repertoires in COVID-19. Study at large: COVID-19 samples from acute and convalescent phases originated in the United States, Italy and Spain. T cells, B-cell-depleted T cells, or PBMCs provided the cDNA or gDNA that served as material.

Per the study methods: Counts of nucleated cells, estimated from reference gene primer amplification, were obtained. TCRdb's copy holds only in-frame clones and misses some; the assay was immunoSEQ multiplex PCR. Clone size and the V and J calls come from that table; the DNA yielded D and trimming. In the table there are fewer than 350,000 clones, roughly 90% of which are singletons. Those enrolled in Seattle joined during active infection and were followed longitudinally afterward. Per germline, CDR1 LGHNA and CDR2 YNFKEQ. The CDR3 runs to 18 residues. The trim removed 1 base at V and 0 bases at J, leaving 8 bases unmatched.

The gene calls are TRBV4-2 and TRBJ2-4; TRBD1 agrees at 8 bases. Source material: peripheral blood. The clonotype was recovered from a man aged 25-45 years with COVID-19, enrolled during active disease. For the CDR3, the DNA is TGTGCCAGCAGCCAAGGACAGGGGAGCTTCTTAGCCAAAAACATTCAGTACTTC. It codes for CASSQGQGSFLAKNIQYF.